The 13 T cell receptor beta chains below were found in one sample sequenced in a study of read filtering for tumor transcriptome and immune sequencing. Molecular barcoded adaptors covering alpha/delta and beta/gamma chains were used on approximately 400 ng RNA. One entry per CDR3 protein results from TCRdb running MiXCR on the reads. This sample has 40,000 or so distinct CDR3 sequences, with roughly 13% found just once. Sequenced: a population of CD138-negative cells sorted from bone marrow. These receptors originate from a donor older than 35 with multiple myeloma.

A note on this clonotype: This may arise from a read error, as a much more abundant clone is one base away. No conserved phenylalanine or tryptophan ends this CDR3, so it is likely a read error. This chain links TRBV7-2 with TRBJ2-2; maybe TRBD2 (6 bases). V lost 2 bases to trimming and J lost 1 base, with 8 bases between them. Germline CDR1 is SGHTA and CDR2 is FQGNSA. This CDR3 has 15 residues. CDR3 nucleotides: TGTGCCAGCAGCTTAACTAGCCGGAACACCGGGGAGCTGTTTTAT. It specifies CASSLTSRNTGELFY.

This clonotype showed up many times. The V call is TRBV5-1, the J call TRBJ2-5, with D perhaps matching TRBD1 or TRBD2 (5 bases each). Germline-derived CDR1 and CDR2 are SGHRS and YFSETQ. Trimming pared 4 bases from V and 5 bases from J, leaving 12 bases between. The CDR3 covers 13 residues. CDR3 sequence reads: CASSADRDETQYF. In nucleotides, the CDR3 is TGCGCCAGCAGCGCCGATAGGGACGAGACCCAGTACTTC.

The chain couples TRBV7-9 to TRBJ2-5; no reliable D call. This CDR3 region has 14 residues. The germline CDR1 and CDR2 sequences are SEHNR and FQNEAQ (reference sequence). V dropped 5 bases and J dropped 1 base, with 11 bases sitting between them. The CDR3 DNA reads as TGTGCCAGCAGCGAAGGGAACCGCCAAGAGACCCAGTACTTC. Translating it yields CASSEGNRQETQYF.

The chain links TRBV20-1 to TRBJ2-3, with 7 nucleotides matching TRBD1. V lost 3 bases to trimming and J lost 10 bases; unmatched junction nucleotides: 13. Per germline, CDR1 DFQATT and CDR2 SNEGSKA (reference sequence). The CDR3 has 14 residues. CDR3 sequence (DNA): TGCAGTGCTAGCCCCGACAGGGCCAAAGGTTCGCAGTATTTT. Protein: CSASPDRAKGSQYF.

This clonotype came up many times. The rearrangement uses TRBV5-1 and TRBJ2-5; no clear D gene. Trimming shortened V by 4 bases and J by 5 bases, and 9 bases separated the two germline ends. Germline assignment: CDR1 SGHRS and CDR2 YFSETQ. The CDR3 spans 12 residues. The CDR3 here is CASSLPTETQYF. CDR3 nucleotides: TGCGCCAGCAGCCTACCTACGGAGACCCAGTACTTC.

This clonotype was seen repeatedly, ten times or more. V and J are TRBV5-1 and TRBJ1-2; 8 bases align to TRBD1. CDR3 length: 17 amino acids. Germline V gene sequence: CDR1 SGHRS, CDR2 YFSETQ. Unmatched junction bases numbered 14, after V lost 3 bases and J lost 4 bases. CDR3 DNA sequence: TGCGCCAGCAGCTCCCAGGGACCGACAGGGGATTTCTATGGCTACACCTTC. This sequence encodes CASSSQGPTGDFYGYTF.

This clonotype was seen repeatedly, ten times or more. This CDR3 is CASSLPHGGIDTQYF. CDR3 coding DNA: TGTGCCAGCAGTTTGCCCCACGGGGGGATAGATACGCAGTATTTT. This chain uses TRBV28 with TRBJ2-3; 7 bases fit TRBD2. The CDR3 runs 15 residues. With 3 bases clipped from V and 5 bases from J, the junction kept 8 bases outside the gene matches. Germline V CDR1 and CDR2: MDHEN, SYDVKM.

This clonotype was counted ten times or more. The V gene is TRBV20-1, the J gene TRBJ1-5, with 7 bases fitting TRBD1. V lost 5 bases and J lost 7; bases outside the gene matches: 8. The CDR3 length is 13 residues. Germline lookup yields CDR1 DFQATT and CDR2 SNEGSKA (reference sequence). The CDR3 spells CSALPGGSQPQHF. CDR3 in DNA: TGCAGTGCTTTACCAGGGGGAAGCCAGCCCCAGCATTTT.

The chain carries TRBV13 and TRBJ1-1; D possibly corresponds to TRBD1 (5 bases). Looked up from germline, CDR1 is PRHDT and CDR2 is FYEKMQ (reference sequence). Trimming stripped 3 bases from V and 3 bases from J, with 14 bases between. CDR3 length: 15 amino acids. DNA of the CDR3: TGTGCCAGCAGCTTGGGTGCGACAGTGGACACTGAAGCTTTCTTT. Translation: CASSLGATVDTEAFF.

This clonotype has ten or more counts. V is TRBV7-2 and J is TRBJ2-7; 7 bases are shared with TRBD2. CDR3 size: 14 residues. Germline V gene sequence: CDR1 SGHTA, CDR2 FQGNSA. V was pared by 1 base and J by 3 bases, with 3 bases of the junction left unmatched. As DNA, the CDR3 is TGTGCCAGCAGCTTAGGCGGGAGTGGCTACGAGCAGTACTTC. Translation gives CASSLGGSGYEQYF.

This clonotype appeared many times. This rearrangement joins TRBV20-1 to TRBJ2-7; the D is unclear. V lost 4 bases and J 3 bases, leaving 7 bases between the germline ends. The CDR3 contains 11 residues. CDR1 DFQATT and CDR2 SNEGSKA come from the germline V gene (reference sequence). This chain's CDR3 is CSAIGNYEQYF. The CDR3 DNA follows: TGCAGTGCTATCGGCAACTACGAGCAGTACTTC.

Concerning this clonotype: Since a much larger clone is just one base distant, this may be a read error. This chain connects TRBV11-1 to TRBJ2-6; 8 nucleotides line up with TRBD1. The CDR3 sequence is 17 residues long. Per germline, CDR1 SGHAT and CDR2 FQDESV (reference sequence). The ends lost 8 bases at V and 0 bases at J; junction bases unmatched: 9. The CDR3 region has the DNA TGTGCCAGCGGCCAAGGACAGGGCCCCTCTGGGGCCAACGTCCTGACTTTC. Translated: CASGQGQGPSGANVLTF.

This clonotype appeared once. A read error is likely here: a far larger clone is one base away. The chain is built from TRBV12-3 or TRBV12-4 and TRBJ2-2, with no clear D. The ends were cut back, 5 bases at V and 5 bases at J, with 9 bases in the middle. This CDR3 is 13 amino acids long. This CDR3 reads CASSDDGTGELFF. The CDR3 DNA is TGTGCCAGCAGTGACGACGGTACCGGGGAGCTGTTTTTT.